The 5 T cell receptor beta chains below were found in one sample sequenced in a study of cytomegalovirus exposure and HLA in healthy donors (dated by TCRdb to 2016 to 2017). Library prep was done by the immunoSEQ multiplex PCR assay. The multiplex PCR relied on a mix of 60 forward primers for TCR Vbeta segments and 13 reverse primers for TCR Jbeta segments. This is the immuneACCESS table as TCRdb keeps it, with only in-frame sequences that have V and J called. A part of the clones is gone; compared with another copy, unresolved V genes explain less than half, and the rest is unexplained. The table for this sample lists about 160,000 clones; approximately 80% of them were counted only once. Around 5.8% of the sample is taken by the ten largest. The sample was PBMCs. These receptors were collected from a male donor in good health and CMV-seropositive.

Comment on this clone: Because the CDR3's place on the DNA is in doubt, the DNA is left out and the CDR3 is given as listed by TCRdb. This rearrangement joins TRBV6-5 to TRBJ1-2. With termini counted, the CDR3 has 15 amino acids. The V gene's germline CDR1 is MNHEY and CDR2 SVGAGI. CDR3 sequence: CASSSSGLGRYGYTF.

V usage is TRBV18 and J usage is TRBJ2-3, with 9 bases aligning to TRBD1. Germline V gives CDR1 KGHSH, CDR2 LQKENI. This CDR3 is 14 amino acids long. With 1 base clipped from V and 5 bases from J, the junction kept 1 base outside the gene matches. CDR3 nucleotide sequence: TGTGCCAGCTCACCACAGGGACAGGGAGATACGCAGTATTTT. As protein: CASSPQGQGDTQYF.

The chain recombines TRBV11-1 with TRBJ2-7, with a weak D call TRBD1 (5 bases). CDR1 and CDR2 from the germline V gene are SGHAT and FQDESV (reference sequence). The CDR3 runs to 18 residues. V lost 1 base and J 3 bases, leaving 22 bases between the germline ends. The CDR3 sequence: CASSLERKGSYPLYEQYF. The CDR3 DNA reads as TGTGCCAGCAGCTTAGAACGCAAGGGGTCCTACCCCCTCTACGAGCAGTACTTC.

This clone has a handful of counts. The chain has TRBV6-6 and TRBJ1-2; the match to TRBD1 covers 8 bases. Germline V lookup: CDR1 MNHNY, CDR2 SVGAGI (reference sequence). V lost 4 bases and J lost 8; bases outside the gene matches: 6. This CDR3 is 13 amino acids long. DNA for the CDR3: TGTGCCAGCAGTTCAGGGGGCCAACTGGGCTACACCTTC. The encoded protein is CASSSGGQLGYTF.

The count of this clone is one. The chain recombines TRBV7-2 with TRBJ2-1, with D possibly being TRBD2 (5 bases). V dropped 1 base and J dropped 10 bases, with 11 bases sitting between them. Germline CDR1 SGHTA, CDR2 FQGNSA. CDR3 size: 13 residues. The CDR3 spells CASSLGTPGEQFF. The CDR3 DNA follows: TGTGCCAGCAGCTTAGGGACGCCGGGGGAGCAGTTCTTC. Filled out from reference TRBV7-2 and TRBJ2-1, the complete variable domain reads GAGVSQSPSNKVTEKGKDVELRCDPISGHTALYWYRQSLGQGLEFLIYFQGNSAPDKSGLPSDRFSAERTGGSVSTLTIQRTQQEDSAVYLCASSLGTPGEQFFGPGTRLTVL.